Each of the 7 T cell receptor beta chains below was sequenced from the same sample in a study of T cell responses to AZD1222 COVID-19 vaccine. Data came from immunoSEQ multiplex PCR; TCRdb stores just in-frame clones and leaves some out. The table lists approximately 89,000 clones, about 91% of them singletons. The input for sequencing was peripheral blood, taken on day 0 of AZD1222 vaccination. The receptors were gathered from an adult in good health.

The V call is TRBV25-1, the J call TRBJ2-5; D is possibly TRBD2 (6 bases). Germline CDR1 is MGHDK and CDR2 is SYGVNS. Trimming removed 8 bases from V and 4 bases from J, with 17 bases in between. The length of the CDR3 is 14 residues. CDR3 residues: CASGSAGSRETQYF. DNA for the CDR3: TGTGCCAGCGGTTCTGCGGGGTCGCGAGAGACCCAGTACTTC. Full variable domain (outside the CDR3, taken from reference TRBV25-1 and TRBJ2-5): EADIYQTPRYLVIGTGKKITLECSQTMGHDKMYWYQQDPGMELHLIHYSYGVNSTEKGDLSSESTVSRIRTEHFPLTLESARPSHTSQYLCASGSAGSRETQYFGPGTRLLVL.

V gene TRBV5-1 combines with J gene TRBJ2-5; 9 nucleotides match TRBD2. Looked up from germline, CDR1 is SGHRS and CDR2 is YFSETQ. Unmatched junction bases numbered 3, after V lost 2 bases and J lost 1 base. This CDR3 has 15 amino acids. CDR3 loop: CASSFSGSIQETQYF. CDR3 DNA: TGCGCCAGCAGCTTTAGCGGGAGTATCCAAGAGACCCAGTACTTC.

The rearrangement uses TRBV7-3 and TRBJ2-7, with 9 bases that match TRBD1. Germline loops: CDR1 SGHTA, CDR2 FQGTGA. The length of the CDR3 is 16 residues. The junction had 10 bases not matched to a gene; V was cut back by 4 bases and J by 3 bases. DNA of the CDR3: TGTGCCAGCAGCTCCCGGCCGGGACAGGGATTCTACGAGCAGTACTTC. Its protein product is CASSSRPGQGFYEQYF.

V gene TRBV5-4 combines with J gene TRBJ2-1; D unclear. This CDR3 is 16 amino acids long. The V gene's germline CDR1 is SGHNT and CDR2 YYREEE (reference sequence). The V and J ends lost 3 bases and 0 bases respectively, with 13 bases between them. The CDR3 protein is CASSSYRGRSYNEQFF. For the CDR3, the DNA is TGTGCCAGCAGCTCGTACCGCGGTCGCTCCTACAATGAGCAGTTCTTC.

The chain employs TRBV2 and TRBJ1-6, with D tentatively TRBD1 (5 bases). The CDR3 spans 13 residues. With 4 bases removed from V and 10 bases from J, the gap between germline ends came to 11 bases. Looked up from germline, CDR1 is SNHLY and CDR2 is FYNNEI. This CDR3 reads CASSGDSRSPLHF. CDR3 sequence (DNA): TGTGCCAGCAGTGGTGACAGTCGGTCACCCCTCCACTTT.

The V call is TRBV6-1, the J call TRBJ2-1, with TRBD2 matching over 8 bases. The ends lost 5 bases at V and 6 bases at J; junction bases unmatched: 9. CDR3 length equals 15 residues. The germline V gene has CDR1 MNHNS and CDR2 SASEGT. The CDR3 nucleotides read TGTGCCAGCAGTCGCCGAGCGGGAGTAGTCAATGAGCAGTTCTTC. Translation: CASSRRAGVVNEQFF.

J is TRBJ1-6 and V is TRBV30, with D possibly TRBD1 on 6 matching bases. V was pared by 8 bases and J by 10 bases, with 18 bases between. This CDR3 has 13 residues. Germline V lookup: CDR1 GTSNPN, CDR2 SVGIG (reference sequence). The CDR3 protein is CAGGAGKGSPLHF. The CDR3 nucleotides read TGTGCCGGGGGGGCAGGGAAAGGATCACCCCTCCACTTT. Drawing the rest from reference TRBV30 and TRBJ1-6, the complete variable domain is SQTIHQWPATLVQPVGSPLSLECTVEGTSNPNLYWYRQAAGRGLQLLFYSVGIGQISSEVPQNLSASRPQDRQFILSSKKLLLSDSGFYLCAGGAGKGSPLHFGNGTRLTVT.